This T cell receptor (beta chain) was retrieved from a study of cytomegalovirus exposure and HLA in healthy donors. General study findings and limits: For TCR beta chains, V- and J-gene trimming was later linked to a missense DCLRE1C variant. Per a later analysis, 15,000 to 20,000 TCR beta sequences showed association with HLA alleles at 0.05 false discovery rate.

The germline gives CDR1 ENHRY, CDR2 SYGVKD. The CDR3 runs to 13 residues. V was pared by 5 bases and J by 3 bases, with 11 bases between. Comment on this clone: The antigen remains undetermined.

Primers included in the PCR were 60 Vbeta and 13 Jbeta primers. Sequenced by immunoSEQ multiplex PCR; TCRdb stores in-frame clones only, minus some. The data contain approximately 77,000 clones, about 70% of them singletons. The chain joins TRBV10-3 to TRBJ2-7; tentative D call: TRBD2 (5 bases). What was sequenced was PBMCs. The TCR sequence derives from a male donor in good health and CMV-seropositive. The CDR3 region is CAISSVSGYEQYF. The CDR3 bases are TGTGCCATCAGTTCAGTGAGCGGCTACGAGCAGTACTTC.